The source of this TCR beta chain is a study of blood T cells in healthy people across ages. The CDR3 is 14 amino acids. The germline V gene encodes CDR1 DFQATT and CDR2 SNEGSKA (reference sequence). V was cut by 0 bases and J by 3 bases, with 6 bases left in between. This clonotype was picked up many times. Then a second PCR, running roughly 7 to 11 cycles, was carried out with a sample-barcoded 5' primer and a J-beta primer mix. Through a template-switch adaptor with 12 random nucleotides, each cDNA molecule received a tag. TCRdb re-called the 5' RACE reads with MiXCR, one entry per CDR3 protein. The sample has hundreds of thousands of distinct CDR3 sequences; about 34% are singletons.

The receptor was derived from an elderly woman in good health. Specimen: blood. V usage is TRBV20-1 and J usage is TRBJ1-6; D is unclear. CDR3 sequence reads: CSARDGSYNSPLHF. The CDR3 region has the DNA TGCAGTGCTAGAGACGGCAGCTATAATTCACCCCTCCACTTT.